Listed below are T cell receptor beta chains from one sample, sequenced in a study of blood T cell repertoires in COVID-19. The assay was immunoSEQ multiplex PCR, and TCRdb's table has in-frame clones only and misses some. The sample holds 150,000 to 250,000 clones, roughly 90% seen once. Sequencing used PBMCs or T cells enriched from blood (not recorded which). These receptors came from a woman in her 30s who had recovered from COVID-19. Each CDR3 is given with its conserved first and last residue. Each record gives: CDR3 length, J gene, clone size, D gene, V gene, CDR3 protein, CDR3 DNA. The D gene is left open where the match is weak. Not every row has a clone size; where given, it reads once, few, many or a size class.

>16|TRBJ2-7|-|-|TRBV7-9
CASSFSRDRVSYEQYF
TGTGCCAGCAGCTTTTCTCGAGACAGAGTCTCCTACGAGCAGTACTTC
>15|TRBJ1-1|-|-|TRBV9
CASSVVSGVLTEAFF
TGTGCCAGCAGCGTAGTATCAGGGGTTTTAACTGAAGCTTTCTTT
>14|TRBJ2-1|-|-|TRBV7-9
CASSLGPGTWEQFF
TGTGCCAGCAGCTTAGGACCCGGGACTTGGGAGCAGTTCTTC
>13|TRBJ1-5|-|-|TRBV18
CASSQGGNQPQHF
TGTGCCAGCTCTCAGGGCGGCAATCAGCCCCAGCATTTT
>16|TRBJ1-1|few|-|TRBV5-1
CASSLRQGIMNTEAFF
TGCGCCAGCAGCTTGCGGCAGGGAATAATGAACACTGAAGCTTTCTTT
>13|TRBJ1-1|-|-|TRBV12-3/TRBV12-4
CASSFGAGSEAFF
TGTGCCAGCAGTTTTGGGGCAGGCAGTGAAGCTTTCTTT
>12|TRBJ1-4|-|-|TRBV7-9
CASSFTNEKLFF
TGTGCCAGCAGCTTTACAAATGAAAAACTGTTTTTT
>15|TRBJ2-1|-|TRBD1|TRBV7-3
CASSPTGGTGNEQFF
TGTGCCAGCAGCCCTACAGGGGGCACGGGCAATGAGCAGTTCTTC
>13|TRBJ2-1|-|-|TRBV19
CASRALLYNEQFF
TGTGCCAGTAGGGCTCTCCTCTACAATGAGCAGTTCTTC
>14|TRBJ1-2|-|-|TRBV7-2
CASSLPEANYGYTF
TGTGCCAGCAGCTTACCAGAGGCTAACTATGGCTACACCTTC
>12|TRBJ2-1|-|-|TRBV12-3/TRBV12-4
CASRSPGSEQFF
TGTGCCAGCAGATCACCGGGAAGTGAGCAGTTCTTC
>13|TRBJ2-5|-|-|TRBV7-3
CASSPGGGETQYF
TGTGCCAGCAGCCCCGGAGGGGGCGAGACCCAGTACTTC
>14|TRBJ1-2|-|-|TRBV25-1
CASSELGVNYGYTF
TGTGCCAGCAGTGAATTGGGAGTTAACTATGGCTACACCTTC
>18|TRBJ2-1|-|-|TRBV7-8
CASSPEAGLQTPGNEQFF
TGTGCCAGCAGCCCCGAGGCCGGACTCCAGACCCCGGGAAATGAGCAGTTCTTC
>16|TRBJ1-5|-|-|TRBV6-5
CASSYGGVSGNQPQHF
TGTGCCAGCAGTTACGGAGGGGTTAGCGGCAATCAGCCCCAGCATTTT
>15|TRBJ1-5|once|TRBD1|TRBV30
CAWSQGGLGNQPQHF
TGTGCCTGGAGCCAGGGGGGATTGGGAAATCAGCCCCAGCATTTT
>14|TRBJ1-2|few|TRBD1|TRBV3-1/TRBV3-2
CASSQGQGDVGYTF
TGTGCCAGCAGCCAGGGACAGGGGGATGTTGGCTACACCTTC
>15|TRBJ1-4|-|TRBD1|TRBV15
CATSRGDRVEEKLFF
TGTGCCACCAGCAGGGGGGACAGGGTCGAGGAAAAACTGTTTTTT
>15|TRBJ1-6|-|TRBD1|TRBV27
CASSLGTGAGSPLHF
TGTGCCAGCAGTTTGGGGACAGGGGCTGGTTCACCCCTCCACTTT
>14|TRBJ1-5|-|TRBD1|TRBV30
CAWSEGQPYAPQHF
TGTGCCTGGAGCGAGGGACAGCCATACGCGCCCCAGCATTTT
>14|TRBJ2-1|-|-|TRBV7-3
CASSQDYRDNEQFF
TGTGCCAGCAGCCAGGACTATAGGGACAATGAGCAGTTCTTC
>15|TRBJ1-2|-|TRBD1|TRBV5-1
CASSFGLGGNYGYTF
TGCGCCAGCAGCTTTGGGTTAGGGGGCAACTATGGCTACACCTTC
>17|TRBJ1-2|once|TRBD1|TRBV19
CASSPPGTGARSYGYTF
TGTGCCAGTAGCCCTCCGGGGACAGGGGCCCGTTCCTATGGCTACACCTTC